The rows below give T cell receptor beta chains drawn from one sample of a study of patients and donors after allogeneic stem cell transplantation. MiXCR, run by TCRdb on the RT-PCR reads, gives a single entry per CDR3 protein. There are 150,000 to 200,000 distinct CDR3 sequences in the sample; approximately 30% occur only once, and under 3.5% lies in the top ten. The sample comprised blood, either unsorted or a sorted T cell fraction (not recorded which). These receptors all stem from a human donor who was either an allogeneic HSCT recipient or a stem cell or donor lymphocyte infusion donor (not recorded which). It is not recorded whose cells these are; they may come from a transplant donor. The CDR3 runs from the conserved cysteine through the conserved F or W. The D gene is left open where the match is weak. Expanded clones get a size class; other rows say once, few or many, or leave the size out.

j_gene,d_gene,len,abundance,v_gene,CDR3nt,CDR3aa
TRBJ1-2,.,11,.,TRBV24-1,TGTGCCTGGGCGAAGGGCTATGGCTACACCTTC,CAWAKGYGYTF
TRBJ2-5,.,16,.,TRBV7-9,TGTGCCAGCAGCCGACGATACAACCCTTCCCAAGAGACCCAGTACTTC,CASSRRYNPSQETQYF
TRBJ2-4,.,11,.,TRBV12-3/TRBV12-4,TGTGCCAGCCCGACCGGGGTCCAAAAGTACTTC,CASPTGVQKYF
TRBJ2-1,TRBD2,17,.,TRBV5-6,TGTGCCAGCAGCTTTGCGGGACTAGCGGGAGGGCGGAATGAGCAGTTCTTC,CASSFAGLAGGRNEQFF
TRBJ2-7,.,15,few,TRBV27,TGTGCCAGCAGTTTGGCTCCTCAGGGTTCCTACGAGCAGTACTTC,CASSLAPQGSYEQYF
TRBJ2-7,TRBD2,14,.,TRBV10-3,TGTGCCATCAGTCCCAGCGGGAGTTCCTACGAGCAGTACTTC,CAISPSGSSYEQYF
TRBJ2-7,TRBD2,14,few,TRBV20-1,TGCAGTGCTACCTGGACTAGCGGATACTACGAGCAGTACTTC,CSATWTSGYYEQYF
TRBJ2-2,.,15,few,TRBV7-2,TGTGCCAGCAGCAACCCGACAGGAAACACCGGGGAGCTGTTTTTT,CASSNPTGNTGELFF
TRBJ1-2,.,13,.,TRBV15,TGTGCCACCAGCAGAGAGGGAGATTATGGCTACACCTTC,CATSREGDYGYTF
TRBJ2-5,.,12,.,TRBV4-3,TGCGCCAGCAGCCAAGATCAGGGCCCCCAGTACTTC,CASSQDQGPQYF
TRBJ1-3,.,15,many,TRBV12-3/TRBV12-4,TGTGCCAGCAGTCCCGACTCAAGCTCTGGAAACACCATATATTTT,CASSPDSSSGNTIYF
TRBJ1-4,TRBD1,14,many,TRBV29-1,TGCAGCGTCGGGACAGGCGCAACTAATGAAAAACTGTTTTTT,CSVGTGATNEKLFF
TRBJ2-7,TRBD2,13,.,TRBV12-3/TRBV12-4,TGTGCCAGCAGTCGACTAGCGGTCTACGAGCAGTACTTC,CASSRLAVYEQYF
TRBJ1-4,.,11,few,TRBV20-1,TGCAGTGCTAGAGTTCAGGAAAAACTGTTTTTT,CSARVQEKLFF
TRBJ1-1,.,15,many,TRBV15,TGTGCCACCAGCAGAGGAGGGACGGGGAACACTGAAGCTTTCTTT,CATSRGGTGNTEAFF
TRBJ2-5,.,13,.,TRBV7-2,TGTGCCAGCAGCTTATACAAACAAGAGACCCAGTACTTC,CASSLYKQETQYF
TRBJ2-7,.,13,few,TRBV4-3,TGCGCCAGCAGCCAAAGGACAGACTACGAGCAGTACTTC,CASSQRTDYEQYF
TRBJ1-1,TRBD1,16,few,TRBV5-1,TGCGCCAGCAGCTTGGTATGGACAGGTCGGGACACTGAAGCTTTCTTT,CASSLVWTGRDTEAFF
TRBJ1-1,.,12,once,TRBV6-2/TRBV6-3,TGTGCCAGCAGTTACTCCCCCACTGAAGCTTTCTTT,CASSYSPTEAFF
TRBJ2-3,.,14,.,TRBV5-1,TGCGCCAGCAGCCCGGCCTCTAGCACAGATACGCAGTATTTT,CASSPASSTDTQYF
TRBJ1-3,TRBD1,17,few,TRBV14,TGTGCCAGCAGCCAAGTGTGGGACAGGAGCTCTGGAAACACCATATATTTT,CASSQVWDRSSGNTIYF
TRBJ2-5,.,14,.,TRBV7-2,TGTGCCAGCAGACCCTGGGCCGGGGGAGAGACCCAGTACTTC,CASRPWAGGETQYF
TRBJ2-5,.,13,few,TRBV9,TGTGCCAGCAGCGTAACCTCCCTGGAGACCCAGTACTTC,CASSVTSLETQYF
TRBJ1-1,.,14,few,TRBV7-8,TGTGCCAGCAGACCGGACACCTGGAACACTGAAGCTTTCTTT,CASRPDTWNTEAFF
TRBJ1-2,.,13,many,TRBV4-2,TGTGCCAGCAGCCAAGGGATTAACTATGGCTACACCTTC,CASSQGINYGYTF
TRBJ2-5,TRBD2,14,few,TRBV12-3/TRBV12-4,TGTGCCAGTAGGGTCAGCGGGAGCGCGAAGACCCAGTACTTC,CASRVSGSAKTQYF
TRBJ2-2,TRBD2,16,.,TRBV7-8,TGTGCCAGCAGCCAGGGACTAGCGGGAGTTCTTGAGGAGCTGTTTTTT,CASSQGLAGVLEELFF
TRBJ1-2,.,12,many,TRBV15,TGTGCCACCAGCAGAGGTCCGTATGGCTACACCTTC,CATSRGPYGYTF
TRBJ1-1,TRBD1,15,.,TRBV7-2,TGTGCCAGCAGCCCGACCGGGACAGCGAACACTGAAGCTTTCTTT,CASSPTGTANTEAFF
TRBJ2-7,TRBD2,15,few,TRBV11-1,TGTGCCAGCAGCCAACTAGCGGGTGCCTCCTACGAGCAGTACTTC,CASSQLAGASYEQYF
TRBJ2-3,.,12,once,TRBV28,TGTGCCAGCAGTTCTACCACAGATACGCAGTATTTT,CASSSTTDTQYF
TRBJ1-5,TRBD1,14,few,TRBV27,TGTGCCAGCAGTCCAGGGACAGTCCTTCAGCCCCAGCATTTT,CASSPGTVLQPQHF
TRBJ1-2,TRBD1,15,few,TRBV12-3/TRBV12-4,TGTGCCAGCAGTTTTGCAGGGACAGGGTACTATGGCTACACCTTC,CASSFAGTGYYGYTF
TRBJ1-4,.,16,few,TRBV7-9,TGTGCCAGCAGCTTAGCCCTAGGGGGTGTTGATGAAAAACTGTTTTTT,CASSLALGGVDEKLFF
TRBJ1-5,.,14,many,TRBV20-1,TGCAGTGCTAGCCTCGGCACTAGCAATCAGCCCCAGCATTTT,CSASLGTSNQPQHF